This T cell receptor (beta chain) originates from a study of response to subunit inactivated influenza vaccine. TCRdb reanalysed the RT-PCR reads using MiXCR and keeps one entry per CDR3 protein. Among hundreds of thousands of distinct CDR3 sequences listed, approximately 10% were seen once. V shed 1 base, J shed 7 bases, and the junction held 5 bases outside the gene matches. This CDR3 region has 15 residues. Germline-derived CDR1 and CDR2 are LGHDT and YNNKEL (reference sequence). This clonotype was seen repeatedly, ten times or more. These sequences were also reported in another study, on T cells expressing NK-cell markers. Per that paper: Template switching by 5'RACE with UMIs generated the TCR beta cDNA.

The chain carries TRBV3-1 and TRBJ2-1; 9 bases map to TRBD2. The starting material was PBMCs from blood, obtained on the day of vaccination. The source is a man between 45 and 60 years old who received an inactivated influenza vaccine. CDR3: CASSQVLAGMNEQFF. The CDR3 region has the DNA TGTGCCAGCAGCCAAGTGCTAGCGGGAATGAATGAGCAGTTCTTC.